This TCR beta chain was observed in a study of cytomegalovirus exposure and HLA in healthy donors. The PCR employed 60 Vbeta primers together with 13 Jbeta primers. The protocol was immunoSEQ multiplex PCR, while the TCRdb copy is restricted to in-frame clones and leaves out a portion. This table has roughly 200,000 clones, 86% appearing once. V lost 4 bases, J lost 2 bases, and 3 bases stayed unmatched. This CDR3 comprises 13 residues. Germline V lookup: CDR1 SGHRS, CDR2 YFSETQ. The sequencing input was PBMCs. The chain is built from TRBV5-1 and TRBJ2-7; 7 bases are a match to TRBD1. The sequence was collected from a woman aged 25 to 39 in good health and CMV-seronegative. For the CDR3, the DNA is TGCGCCAGCAGCCGACAGGGTACCTACGAGCAGTACTTC. Its protein product is CASSRQGTYEQYF.